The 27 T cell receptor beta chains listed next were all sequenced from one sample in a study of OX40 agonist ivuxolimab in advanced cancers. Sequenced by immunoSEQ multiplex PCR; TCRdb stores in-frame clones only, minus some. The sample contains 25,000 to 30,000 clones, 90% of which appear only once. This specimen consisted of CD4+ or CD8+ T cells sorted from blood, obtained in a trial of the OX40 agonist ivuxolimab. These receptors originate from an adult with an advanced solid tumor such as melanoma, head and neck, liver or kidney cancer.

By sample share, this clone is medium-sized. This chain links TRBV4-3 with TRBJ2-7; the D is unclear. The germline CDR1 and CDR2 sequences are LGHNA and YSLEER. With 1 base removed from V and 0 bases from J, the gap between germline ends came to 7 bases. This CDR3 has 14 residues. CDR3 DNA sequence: TGCGCCAGCAGCCAAGGTCCCAACTCCTACGAGCAGTACTTC. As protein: CASSQGPNSYEQYF.

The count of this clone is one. The CDR3 bases are TGTGCCAGCAGTTTTCCCCAAGGTTATACAGGGAGGACTGGGGCCAACGTCCTGACTTTC. This codes for CASSFPQGYTGRTGANVLTF. The chain carries TRBV28 and TRBJ2-6, with D tentatively TRBD1 or TRBD2 (6 bases each). Trimming took off 3 bases at V and 2 bases at J, with 23 bases between the two ends. CDR3 size: 20 residues. The V gene's germline CDR1 is MDHEN and CDR2 SYDVKM.

For the CDR3, the DNA is TGTGCCAGCAGCTTGCGTTCCTACGAGCAGTACTTC. Residues: CASSLRSYEQYF. This rearrangement joins TRBV5-6 to TRBJ2-7; D gene uncertain. Germline loops: CDR1 SGHDT, CDR2 YYEEEE. The CDR3 runs 12 residues. Trimming cost V 1 base and J 1 base, with 3 bases left between them.

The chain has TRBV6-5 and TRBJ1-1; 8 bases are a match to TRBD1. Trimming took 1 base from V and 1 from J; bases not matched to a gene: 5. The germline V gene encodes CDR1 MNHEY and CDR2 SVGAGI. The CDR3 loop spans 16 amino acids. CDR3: CASSYFDRGRNTEAFF. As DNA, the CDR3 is TGTGCCAGCAGTTACTTCGACAGGGGTCGGAACACTGAAGCTTTCTTT.

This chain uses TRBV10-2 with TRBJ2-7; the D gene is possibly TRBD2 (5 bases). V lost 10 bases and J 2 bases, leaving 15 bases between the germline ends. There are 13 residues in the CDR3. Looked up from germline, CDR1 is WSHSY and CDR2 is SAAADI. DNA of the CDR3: TGCGCCACCACCCCTAACGGGGCCTACGAGCAGTACTTC. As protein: CATTPNGAYEQYF.

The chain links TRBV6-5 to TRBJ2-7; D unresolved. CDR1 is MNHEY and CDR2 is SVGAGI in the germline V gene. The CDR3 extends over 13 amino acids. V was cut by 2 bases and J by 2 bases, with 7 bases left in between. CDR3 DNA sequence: TGTGCCAGCAGTTACGGCAGAACCTACGAGCAGTACTTC. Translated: CASSYGRTYEQYF.

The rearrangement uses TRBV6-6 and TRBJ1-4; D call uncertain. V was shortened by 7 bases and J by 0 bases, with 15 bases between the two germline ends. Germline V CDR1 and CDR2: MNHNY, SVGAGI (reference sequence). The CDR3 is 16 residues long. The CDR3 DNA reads TGTGCCAGCACCAACGCTCCTAGGGCAACTAATGAAAAACTGTTTTTT. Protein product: CASTNAPRATNEKLFF.

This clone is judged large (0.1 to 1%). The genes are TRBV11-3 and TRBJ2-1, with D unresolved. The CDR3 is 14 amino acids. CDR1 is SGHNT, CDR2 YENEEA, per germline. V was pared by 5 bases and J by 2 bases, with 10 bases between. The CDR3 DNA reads TGTGCCAGCAGCCCCAGCCCTACCTACAATGAGCAGTTCTTC. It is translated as CASSPSPTYNEQFF. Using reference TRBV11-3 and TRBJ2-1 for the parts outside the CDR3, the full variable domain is EAGVVQSPRYKIIEKKQPVAFWCNPISGHNTLYWYLQNLGQGPELLIRYENEEAVDDSQLPKDRFSAERLKGVDSTLKIQPAELGDSAVYLCASSPSPTYNEQFFGPGTRLTVL.

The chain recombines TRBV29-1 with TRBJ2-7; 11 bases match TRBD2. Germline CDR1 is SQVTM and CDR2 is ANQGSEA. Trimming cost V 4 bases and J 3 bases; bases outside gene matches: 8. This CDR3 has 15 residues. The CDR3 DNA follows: TGCAGCGTTGTACTAGCGGGAGACCAGAGCTACGAGCAGTACTTC. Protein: CSVVLAGDQSYEQYF.

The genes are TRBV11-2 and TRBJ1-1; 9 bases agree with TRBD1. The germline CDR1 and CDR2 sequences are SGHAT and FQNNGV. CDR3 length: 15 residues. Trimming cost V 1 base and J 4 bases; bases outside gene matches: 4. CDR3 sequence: CASSLVRQGVTEAFF. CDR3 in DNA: TGTGCCAGCAGCTTAGTACGACAGGGGGTCACTGAAGCTTTCTTT.

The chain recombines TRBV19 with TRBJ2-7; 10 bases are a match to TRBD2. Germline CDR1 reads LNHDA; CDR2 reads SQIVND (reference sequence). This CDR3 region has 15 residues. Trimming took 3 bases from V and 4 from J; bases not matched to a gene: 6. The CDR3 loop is CASSISLAGKYEQYF. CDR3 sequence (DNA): TGTGCCAGTAGTATCTCACTAGCGGGGAAATACGAGCAGTACTTC.

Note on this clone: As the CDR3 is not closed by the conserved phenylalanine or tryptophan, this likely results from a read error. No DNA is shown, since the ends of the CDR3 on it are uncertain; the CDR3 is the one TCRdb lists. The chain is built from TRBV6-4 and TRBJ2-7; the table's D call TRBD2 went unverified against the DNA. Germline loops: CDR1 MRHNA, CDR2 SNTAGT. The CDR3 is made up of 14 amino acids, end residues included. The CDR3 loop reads CASSDSKDSNPDTL.

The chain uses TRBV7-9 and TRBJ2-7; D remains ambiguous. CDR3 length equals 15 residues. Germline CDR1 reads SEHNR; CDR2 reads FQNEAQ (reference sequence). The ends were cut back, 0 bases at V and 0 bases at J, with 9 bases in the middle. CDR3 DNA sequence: TGTGCCAGCAGCTTAGCTTTGGGGATCTCCTACGAGCAGTACTTC. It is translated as CASSLALGISYEQYF.

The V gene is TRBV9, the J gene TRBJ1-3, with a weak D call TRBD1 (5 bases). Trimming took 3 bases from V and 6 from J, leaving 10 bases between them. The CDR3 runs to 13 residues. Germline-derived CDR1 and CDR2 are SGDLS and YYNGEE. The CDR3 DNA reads TGTGCCAGCAGCGAGGGACGGTCAAACACCATATATTTT. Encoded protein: CASSEGRSNTIYF.

The CDR3 DNA is TGTGCCAGCAGCATCGGACAGGTGGACTATGGCTACACCTTC. The encoded protein is CASSIGQVDYGYTF. The chain employs TRBV11-2 and TRBJ1-2; 7 bases agree with TRBD1. The CDR3 totals 14 residues. Trimming took 5 bases from V and 3 from J; bases not matched to a gene: 6. In germline, CDR1 is SGHAT, CDR2 FQNNGV.

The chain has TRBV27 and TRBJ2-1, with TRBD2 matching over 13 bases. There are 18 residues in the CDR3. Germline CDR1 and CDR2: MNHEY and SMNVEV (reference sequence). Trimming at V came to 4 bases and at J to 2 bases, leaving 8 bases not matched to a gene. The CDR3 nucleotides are TGTGCCAGCAGTTCTCAGACGGGACTAGCGGGAACCTACAATGAGCAGTTCTTC. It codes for CASSSQTGLAGTYNEQFF.

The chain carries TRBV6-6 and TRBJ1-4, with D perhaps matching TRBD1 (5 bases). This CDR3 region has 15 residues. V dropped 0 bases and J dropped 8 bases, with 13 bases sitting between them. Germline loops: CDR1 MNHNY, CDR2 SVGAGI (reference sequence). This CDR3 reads CASSYSYRHGEKLFF. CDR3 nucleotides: TGTGCCAGCAGTTACTCCTACAGGCATGGAGAAAAACTGTTTTTT.

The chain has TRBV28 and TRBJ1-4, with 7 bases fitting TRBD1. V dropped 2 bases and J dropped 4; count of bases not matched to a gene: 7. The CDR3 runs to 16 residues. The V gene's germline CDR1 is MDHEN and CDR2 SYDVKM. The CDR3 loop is CASSLNRGSINEKLFF. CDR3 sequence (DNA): TGTGCCAGCAGTTTAAACAGGGGCTCGATTAATGAAAAACTGTTTTTT.

The CDR3 DNA reads TGTGCCCGCCCCGGGACTAGCGGGGTATTAGATACAAACACAGATACGCAGTATTTT. Translating it yields CARPGTSGVLDTNTDTQYF. J is TRBJ2-3 and V is TRBV21-1; TRBD2 is the table's D call and was not checked against the DNA. TRBV21-1 is assigned pseudogene status. This CDR3 is 19 amino acids long.

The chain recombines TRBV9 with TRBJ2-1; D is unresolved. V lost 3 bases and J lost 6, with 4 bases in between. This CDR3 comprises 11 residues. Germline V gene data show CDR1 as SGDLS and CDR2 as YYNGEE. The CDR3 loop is CASSESNEQFF. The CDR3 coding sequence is TGTGCCAGCAGCGAGAGCAATGAGCAGTTCTTC.

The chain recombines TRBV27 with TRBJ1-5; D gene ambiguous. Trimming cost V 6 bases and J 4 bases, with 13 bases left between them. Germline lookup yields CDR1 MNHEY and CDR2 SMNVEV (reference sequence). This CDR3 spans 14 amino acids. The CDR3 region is CASSPWQLNQPQHF. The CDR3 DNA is TGTGCCAGCAGCCCTTGGCAGCTAAATCAGCCCCAGCATTTT.

Here the CDR3 DNA reads TGTGCCAGCAGTTTGGCGGACTCCTACAATGAGCAGTTCTTC. Translated: CASSLADSYNEQFF. The rearrangement uses TRBV27 and TRBJ2-1; D remains ambiguous. This CDR3 region has 14 residues. Germline V gene data show CDR1 as MNHEY and CDR2 as SMNVEV (reference sequence). V dropped 3 bases and J dropped 0 bases, with 6 bases sitting between them.

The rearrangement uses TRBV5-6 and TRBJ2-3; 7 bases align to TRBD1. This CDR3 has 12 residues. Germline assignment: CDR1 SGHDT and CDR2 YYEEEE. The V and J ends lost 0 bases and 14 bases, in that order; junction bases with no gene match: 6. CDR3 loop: CASSLEMGQRYF. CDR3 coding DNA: TGTGCCAGCAGCTTGGAAATGGGACAGCGGTATTTT.

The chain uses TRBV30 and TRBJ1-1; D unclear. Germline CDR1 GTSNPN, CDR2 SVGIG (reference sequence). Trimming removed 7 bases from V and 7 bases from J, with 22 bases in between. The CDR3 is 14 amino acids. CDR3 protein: CASTYLETTNEAFF. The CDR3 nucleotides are TGTGCCTCCACCTACCTCGAGACTACCAATGAAGCTTTCTTT.

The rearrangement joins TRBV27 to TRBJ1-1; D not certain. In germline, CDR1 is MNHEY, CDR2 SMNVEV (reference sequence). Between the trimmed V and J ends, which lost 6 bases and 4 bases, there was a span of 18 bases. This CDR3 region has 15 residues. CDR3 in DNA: TGTGCCAGCAGCTATGGGCCCCAATGGGGCACTGAAGCTTTCTTT. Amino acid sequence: CASSYGPQWGTEAFF.

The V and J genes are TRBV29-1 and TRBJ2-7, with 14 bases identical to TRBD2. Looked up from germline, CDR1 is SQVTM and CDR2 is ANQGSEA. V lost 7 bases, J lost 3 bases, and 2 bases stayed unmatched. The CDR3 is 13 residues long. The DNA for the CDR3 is TGCAGCGCTGGGACTAGCGGGAGCTACGAGCAGTACTTC. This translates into CSAGTSGSYEQYF.

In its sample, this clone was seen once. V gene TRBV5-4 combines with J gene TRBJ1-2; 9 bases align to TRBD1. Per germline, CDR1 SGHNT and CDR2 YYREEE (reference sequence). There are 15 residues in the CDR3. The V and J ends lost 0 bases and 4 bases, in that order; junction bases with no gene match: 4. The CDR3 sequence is CASSLGTGVSYGYTF. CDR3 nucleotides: TGTGCCAGCAGCTTGGGGACAGGGGTTAGCTATGGCTACACCTTC.